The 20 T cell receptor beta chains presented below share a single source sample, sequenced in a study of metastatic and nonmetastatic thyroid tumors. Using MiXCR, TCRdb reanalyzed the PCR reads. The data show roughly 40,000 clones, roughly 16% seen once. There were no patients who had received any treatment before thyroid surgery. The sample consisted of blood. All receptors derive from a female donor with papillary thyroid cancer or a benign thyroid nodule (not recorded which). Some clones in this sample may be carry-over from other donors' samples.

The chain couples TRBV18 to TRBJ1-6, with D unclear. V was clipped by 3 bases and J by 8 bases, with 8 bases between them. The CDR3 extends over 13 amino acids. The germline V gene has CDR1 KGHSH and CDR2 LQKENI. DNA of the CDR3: TGTGCCAGCTCACCCACACTTGATTCACCCCTCCACTTT. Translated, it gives CASSPTLDSPLHF.

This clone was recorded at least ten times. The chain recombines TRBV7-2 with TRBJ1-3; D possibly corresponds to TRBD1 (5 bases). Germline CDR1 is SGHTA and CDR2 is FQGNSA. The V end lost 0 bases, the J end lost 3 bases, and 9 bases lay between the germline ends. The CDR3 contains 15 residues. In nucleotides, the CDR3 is TGTGCCAGCAGCTTAGCGTTAGGGGTTGGAAACACCATATATTTT. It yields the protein CASSLALGVGNTIYF.

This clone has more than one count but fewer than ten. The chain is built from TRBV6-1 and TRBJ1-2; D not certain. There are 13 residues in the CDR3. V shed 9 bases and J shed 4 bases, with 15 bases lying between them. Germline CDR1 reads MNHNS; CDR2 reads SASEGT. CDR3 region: CASSSTELYGYTF. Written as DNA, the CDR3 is TGTGCCAGTAGTTCCACAGAACTCTATGGCTACACCTTC.

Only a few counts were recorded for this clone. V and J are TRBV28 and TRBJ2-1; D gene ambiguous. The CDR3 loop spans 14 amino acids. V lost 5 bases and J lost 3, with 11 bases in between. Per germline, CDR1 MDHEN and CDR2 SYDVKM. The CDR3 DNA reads TGTGCCAGCAGTACGACGGTTTTCTACAATGAGCAGTTCTTC. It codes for CASSTTVFYNEQFF.

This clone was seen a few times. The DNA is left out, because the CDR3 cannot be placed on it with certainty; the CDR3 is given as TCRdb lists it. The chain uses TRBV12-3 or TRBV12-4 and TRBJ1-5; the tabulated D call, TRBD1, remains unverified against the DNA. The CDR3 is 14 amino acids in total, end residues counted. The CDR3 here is CASILGGVNQPQHF.

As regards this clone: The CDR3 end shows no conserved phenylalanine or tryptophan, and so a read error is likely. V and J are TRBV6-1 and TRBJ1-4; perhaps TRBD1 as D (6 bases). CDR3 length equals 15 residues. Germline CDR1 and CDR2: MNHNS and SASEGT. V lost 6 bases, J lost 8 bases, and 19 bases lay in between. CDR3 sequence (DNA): TGTGCCAGCAGCGCGTGGTGGGGGCTGGGGGAAAAACTGTTTGTT. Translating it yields CASSAWWGLGEKLFV.

CDR3 sequence reads: CASSIPLAGGPSEQFF. CDR3 in DNA: TGTGCCAGCAGTATCCCCTTAGCGGGGGGGCCGAGTGAGCAGTTCTTC. The V and J genes are TRBV11-1 and TRBJ2-1; 11 bases agree with TRBD2. This CDR3 contains 16 residues. Germline loops: CDR1 SGHAT, CDR2 FQDESV (reference sequence). Trimming at V came to 6 bases and at J to 9 bases, leaving 13 bases not matched to a gene.

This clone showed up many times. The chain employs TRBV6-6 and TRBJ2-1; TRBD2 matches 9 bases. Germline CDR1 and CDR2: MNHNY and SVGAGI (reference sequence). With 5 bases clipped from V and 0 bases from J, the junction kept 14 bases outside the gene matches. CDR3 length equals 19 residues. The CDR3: CASSRVGLASMSSYNEQFF. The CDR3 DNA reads TGTGCCAGCAGTCGAGTCGGACTAGCGTCCATGAGCTCCTACAATGAGCAGTTCTTC.

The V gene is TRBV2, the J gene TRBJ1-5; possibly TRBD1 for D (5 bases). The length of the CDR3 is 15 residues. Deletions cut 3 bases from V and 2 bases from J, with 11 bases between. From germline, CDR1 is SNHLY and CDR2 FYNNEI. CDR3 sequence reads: CASSEAIRGNQPQHF. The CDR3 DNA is TGTGCCAGCAGTGAGGCCATCAGGGGCAATCAGCCCCAGCATTTT.

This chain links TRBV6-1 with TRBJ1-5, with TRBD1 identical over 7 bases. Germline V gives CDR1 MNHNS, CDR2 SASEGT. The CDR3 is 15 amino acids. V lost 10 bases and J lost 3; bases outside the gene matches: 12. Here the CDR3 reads CAISASTGVNQPQHF. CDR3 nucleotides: TGTGCCATCAGCGCCTCCACAGGGGTCAATCAGCCCCAGCATTTT.

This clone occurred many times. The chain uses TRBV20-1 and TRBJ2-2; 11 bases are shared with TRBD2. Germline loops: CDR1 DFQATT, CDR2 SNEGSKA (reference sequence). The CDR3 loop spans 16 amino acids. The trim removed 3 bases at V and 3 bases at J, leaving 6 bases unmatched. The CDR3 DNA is TGCAGTGCTAGGGCCATAGCGGGAGGGGACACCGGGGAGCTGTTTTTT. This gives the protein CSARAIAGGDTGELFF.

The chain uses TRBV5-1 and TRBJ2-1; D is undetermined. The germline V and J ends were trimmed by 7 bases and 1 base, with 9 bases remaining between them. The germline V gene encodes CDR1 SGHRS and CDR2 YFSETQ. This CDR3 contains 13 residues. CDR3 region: CASSVGSYNEQFF. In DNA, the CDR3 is TGCGCCAGCTCTGTGGGGTCCTACAATGAGCAGTTCTTC.

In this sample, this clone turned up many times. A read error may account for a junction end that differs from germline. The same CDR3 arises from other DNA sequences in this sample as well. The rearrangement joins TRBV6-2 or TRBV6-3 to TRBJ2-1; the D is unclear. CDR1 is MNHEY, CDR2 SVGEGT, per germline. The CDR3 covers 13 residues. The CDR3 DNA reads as TGCGCCAGCAATTTTCTAGATGGAATTGAGCAGTTCTTC. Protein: CASNFLDGIEQFF.

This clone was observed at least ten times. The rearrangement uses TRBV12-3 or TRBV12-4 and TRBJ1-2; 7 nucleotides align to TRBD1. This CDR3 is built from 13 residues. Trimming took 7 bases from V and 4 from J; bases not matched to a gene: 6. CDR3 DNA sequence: TGTGCCAGCACCGACAGGGAAAGCTATGGCTACACCTTC. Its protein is CASTDRESYGYTF.

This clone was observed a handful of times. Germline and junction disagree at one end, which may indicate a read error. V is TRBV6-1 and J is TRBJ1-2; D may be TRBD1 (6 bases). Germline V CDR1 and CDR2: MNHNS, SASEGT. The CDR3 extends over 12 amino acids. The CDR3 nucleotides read TGTGCCAGCAGCAAGCAGGGCGGGGGCTACACTTTC. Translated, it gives CASSKQGGGYTF.

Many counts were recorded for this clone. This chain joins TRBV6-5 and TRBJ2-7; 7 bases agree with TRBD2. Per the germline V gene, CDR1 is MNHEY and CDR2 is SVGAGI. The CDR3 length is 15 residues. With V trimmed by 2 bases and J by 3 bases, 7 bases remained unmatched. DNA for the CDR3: TGTGCCAGCAGTTACCGGGGAGGGAAGAACTACGAGCAGTACTTC. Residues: CASSYRGGKNYEQYF.

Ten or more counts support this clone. The CDR3 here is CASSSSGTGDSPLHF. CDR3 DNA: TGTGCCAGCAGCTCATCCGGGACAGGGGATTCACCCCTCCACTTT. The chain has TRBV7-6 and TRBJ1-6, with 10 bases aligning to TRBD1. The CDR3 covers 15 residues. Germline CDR1 reads SGHVS; CDR2 reads FNYEAQ. V lost 4 bases to trimming and J lost 8 bases; unmatched junction nucleotides: 5. The full variable domain, in which reference TRBV7-6 and TRBJ1-6 provide the parts outside the CDR3, is GAGVSQSPRYKVTKRGQDVALRCDPISGHVSLYWYRQALGQGPEFLTYFNYEAQQDKSGLPNDRFSAERPEGSISTLTIQRTEQRDSAMYRCASSSSGTGDSPLHFGNGTRLTVT.

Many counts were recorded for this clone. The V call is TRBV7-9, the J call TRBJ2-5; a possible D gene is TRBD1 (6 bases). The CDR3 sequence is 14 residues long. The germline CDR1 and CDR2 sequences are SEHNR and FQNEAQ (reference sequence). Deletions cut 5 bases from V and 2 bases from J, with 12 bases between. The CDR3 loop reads CASSPWTEQETQYF. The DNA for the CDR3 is TGTGCCAGCAGCCCTTGGACAGAACAAGAGACCCAGTACTTC.

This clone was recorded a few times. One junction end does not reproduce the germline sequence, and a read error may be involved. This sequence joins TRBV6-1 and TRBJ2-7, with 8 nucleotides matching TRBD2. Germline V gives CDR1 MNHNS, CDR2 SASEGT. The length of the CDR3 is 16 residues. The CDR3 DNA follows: TGTGCCAACAGTTGGCTTGAGCGGGAGAGGACCTACGAGCAGTACTTC. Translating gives CANSWLERERTYEQYF.

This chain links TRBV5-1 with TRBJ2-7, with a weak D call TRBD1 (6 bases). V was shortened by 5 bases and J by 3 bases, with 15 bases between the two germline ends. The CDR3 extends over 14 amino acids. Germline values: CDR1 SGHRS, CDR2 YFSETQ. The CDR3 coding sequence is TGCGCCAGCAGTAGGAACAGGGTTAGCTACGAGCAGTACTTC. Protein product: CASSRNRVSYEQYF.